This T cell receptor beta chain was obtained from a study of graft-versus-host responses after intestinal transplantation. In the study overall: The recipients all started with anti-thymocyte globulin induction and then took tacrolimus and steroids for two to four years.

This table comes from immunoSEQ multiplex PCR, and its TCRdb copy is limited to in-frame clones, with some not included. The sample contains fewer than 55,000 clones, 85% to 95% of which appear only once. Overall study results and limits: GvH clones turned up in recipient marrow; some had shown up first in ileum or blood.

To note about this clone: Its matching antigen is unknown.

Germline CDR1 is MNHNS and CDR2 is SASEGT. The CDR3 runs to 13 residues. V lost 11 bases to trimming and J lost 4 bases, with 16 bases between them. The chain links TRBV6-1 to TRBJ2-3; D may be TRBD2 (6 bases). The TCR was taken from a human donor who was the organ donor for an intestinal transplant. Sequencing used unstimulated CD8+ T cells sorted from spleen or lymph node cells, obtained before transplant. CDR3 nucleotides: TGTGCCCTCTCTAGCGTGAGGGCAGATACGCAGTATTTT. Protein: CALSSVRADTQYF.